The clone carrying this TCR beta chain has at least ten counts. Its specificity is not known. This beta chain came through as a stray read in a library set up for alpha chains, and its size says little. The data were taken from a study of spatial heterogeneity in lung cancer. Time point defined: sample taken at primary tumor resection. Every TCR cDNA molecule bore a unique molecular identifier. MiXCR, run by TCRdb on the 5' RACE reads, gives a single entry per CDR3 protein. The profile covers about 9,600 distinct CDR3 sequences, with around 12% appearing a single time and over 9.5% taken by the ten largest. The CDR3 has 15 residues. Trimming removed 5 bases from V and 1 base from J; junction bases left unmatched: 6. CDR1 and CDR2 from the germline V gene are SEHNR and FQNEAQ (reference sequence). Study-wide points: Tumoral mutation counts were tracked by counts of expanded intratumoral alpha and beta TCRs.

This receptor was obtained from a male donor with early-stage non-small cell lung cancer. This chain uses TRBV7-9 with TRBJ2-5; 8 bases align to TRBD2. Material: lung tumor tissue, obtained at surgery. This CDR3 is CASSPLAGPQETQYF. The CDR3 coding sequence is TGTGCCAGCAGCCCCTTAGCGGGGCCCCAAGAGACCCAGTACTTC.